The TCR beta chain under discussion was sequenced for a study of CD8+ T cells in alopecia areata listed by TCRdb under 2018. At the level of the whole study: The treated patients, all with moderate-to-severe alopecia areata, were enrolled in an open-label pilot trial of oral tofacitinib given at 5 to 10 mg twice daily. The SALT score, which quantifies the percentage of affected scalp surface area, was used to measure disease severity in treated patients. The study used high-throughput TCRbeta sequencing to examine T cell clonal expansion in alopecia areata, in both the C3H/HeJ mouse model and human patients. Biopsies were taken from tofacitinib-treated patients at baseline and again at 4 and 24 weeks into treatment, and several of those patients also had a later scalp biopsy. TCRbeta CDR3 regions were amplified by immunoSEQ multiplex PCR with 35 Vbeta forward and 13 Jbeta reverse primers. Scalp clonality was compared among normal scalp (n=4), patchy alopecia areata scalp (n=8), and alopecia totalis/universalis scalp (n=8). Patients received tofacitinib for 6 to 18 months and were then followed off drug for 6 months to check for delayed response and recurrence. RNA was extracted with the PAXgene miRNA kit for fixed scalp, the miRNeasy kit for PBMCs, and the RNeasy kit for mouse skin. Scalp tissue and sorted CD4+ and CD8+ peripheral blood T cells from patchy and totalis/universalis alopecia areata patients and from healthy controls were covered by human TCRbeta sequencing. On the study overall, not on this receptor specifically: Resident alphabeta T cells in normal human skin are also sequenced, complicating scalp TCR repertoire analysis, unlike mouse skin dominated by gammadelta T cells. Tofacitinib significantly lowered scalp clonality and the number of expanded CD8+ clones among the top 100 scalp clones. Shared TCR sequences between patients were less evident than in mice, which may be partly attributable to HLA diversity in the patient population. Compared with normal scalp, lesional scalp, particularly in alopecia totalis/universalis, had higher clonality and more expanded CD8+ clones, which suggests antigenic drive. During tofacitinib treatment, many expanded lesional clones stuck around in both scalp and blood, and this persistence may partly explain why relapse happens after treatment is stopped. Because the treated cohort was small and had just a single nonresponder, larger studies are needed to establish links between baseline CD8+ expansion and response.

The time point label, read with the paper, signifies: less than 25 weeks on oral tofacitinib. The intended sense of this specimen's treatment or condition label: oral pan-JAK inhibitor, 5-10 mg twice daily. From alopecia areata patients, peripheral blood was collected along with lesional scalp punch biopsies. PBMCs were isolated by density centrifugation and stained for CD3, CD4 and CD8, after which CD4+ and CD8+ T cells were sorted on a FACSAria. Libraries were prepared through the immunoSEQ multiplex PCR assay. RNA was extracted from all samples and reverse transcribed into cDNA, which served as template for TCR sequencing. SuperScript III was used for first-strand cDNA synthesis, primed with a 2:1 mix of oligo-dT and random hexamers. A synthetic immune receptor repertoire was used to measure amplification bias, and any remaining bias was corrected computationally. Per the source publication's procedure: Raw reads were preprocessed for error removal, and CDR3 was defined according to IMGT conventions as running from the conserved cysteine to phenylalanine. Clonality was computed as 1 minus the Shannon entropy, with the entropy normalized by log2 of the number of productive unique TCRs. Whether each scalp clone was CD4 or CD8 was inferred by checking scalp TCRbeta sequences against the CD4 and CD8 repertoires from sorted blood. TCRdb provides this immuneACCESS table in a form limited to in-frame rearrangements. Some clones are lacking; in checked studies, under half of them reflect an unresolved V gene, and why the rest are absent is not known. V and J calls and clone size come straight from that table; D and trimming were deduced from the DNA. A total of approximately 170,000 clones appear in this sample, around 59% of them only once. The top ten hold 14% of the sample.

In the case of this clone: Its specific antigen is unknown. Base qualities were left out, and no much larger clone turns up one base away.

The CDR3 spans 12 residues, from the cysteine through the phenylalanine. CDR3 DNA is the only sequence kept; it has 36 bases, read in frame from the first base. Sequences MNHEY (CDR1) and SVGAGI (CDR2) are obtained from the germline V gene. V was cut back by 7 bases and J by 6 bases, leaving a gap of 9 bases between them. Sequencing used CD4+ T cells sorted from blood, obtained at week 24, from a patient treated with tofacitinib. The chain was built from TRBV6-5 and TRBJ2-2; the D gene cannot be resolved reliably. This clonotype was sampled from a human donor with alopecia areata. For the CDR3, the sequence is CASTSSAGELFF. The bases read TGTGCCAGCACCTCATCGGCCGGGGAGCTGTTTTTT.